The entry below describes one T cell receptor (beta chain). The entry originates in a study of beta chain features in type 1 diabetes. The CDR3 is made up of 17 amino acids. V was pared by 0 bases and J by 3 bases, with 8 bases of the junction left unmatched. Germline V gene data show CDR1 as SGDLS and CDR2 as YYNGEE. The investigators reverse transcribed all of the isolated RNA, so they sequenced expressed TCRB transcripts. The average read count of naive, central memory and regulatory T cell samples was several million. Clones were sequenced by immunoSEQ multiplex PCR, and TCRdb holds only the in-frame ones, with some missing. This table holds some 240,000 clones, around 9.9% found once. It was via CD45RO/CCR7/CD25/CD127/CD95/CD27 that CD4+ naive, central memory, regulatory and stem cell-like memory cells were sorted. All of the sorted populations showed purity greater than 98%.

This sequence was found in a man aged 18 to 30 in good health. The J gene is TRBJ2-5, the V gene TRBV9; 10 bases match TRBD2. Input material: central memory CD4+ T cells from blood. Here the CDR3 DNA reads TGTGCCAGCAGCGTAGCTAGTGGCCTAGCGGGAGAAGAGACCCAGTACTTC. The encoded protein is CASSVASGLAGEETQYF.